This TCR beta chain stems from a study of cytomegalovirus exposure and HLA in healthy donors. Turning to the study itself: Across a few hundred genotyped donors, about 81% landed in the Caucasian-associated ancestry cluster.

PCR primers comprised 60 Vbeta and 13 Jbeta primers. Libraries were prepared by immunoSEQ multiplex PCR; TCRdb keeps only in-frame clonotypes and omits some of them. The profile covers roughly 130,000 clones, with 80% appearing a single time and 3% to 3.5% taken by the ten largest. A note on this clone: No antigen is known for it.

Whole-study results and caveats: Listed as cytomegalovirus-associated were 150 to 200 TCR beta chains.

The germline V gene encodes CDR1 PRHDT and CDR2 FYEKMQ (reference sequence). This CDR3 has 13 residues. V lost 0 bases to trimming and J lost 5 bases, with 8 bases between them. The sample taken for sequencing was PBMCs. The V and J genes are TRBV13 and TRBJ2-7; D is undetermined. The TCR comes from a male donor in good health and CMV-seronegative. The DNA for the CDR3 is TGTGCCAGCAGCTTAGGGCTACGCGACGAGCAGTACTTC. Its translation is CASSLGLRDEQYF. Variable domain in full (rest from reference TRBV13 and TRBJ2-7): AAGVIQSPRHLIKEKRETATLKCYPIPRHDTVYWYQQGPGQDPQFLISFYEKMQSDKGSIPDRFSAQQFSDYHSELNMSSLELGDSALYFCASSLGLRDEQYFGPGTRLTVT.